Below are 22 T cell receptor beta chains sequenced from a single sample in a study of T cells in Graves' hyperthyroidism and ophthalmopathy. Researchers took RNA transcripts and amplified the TCR beta CDR3 regions from them. Researchers ran a first-round RT-PCR on the TCR CDR3 using the HTBI primer set. Each CDR3 protein gets one entry after TCRdb re-called the multiplex PCR reads with MiXCR. The data contain a few hundred thousand distinct CDR3 sequences, 14% of them singletons. Input material: blood. These receptor sequences come from a woman under 30 with Graves' hyperthyroidism.

At least ten counts were recorded for this clonotype. The chain is built from TRBV27 and TRBJ2-5; the D gene is possibly TRBD1 (7 bases). The V end was cut by 2 bases, the J end by 5 bases, with 18 bases between. The germline V gene has CDR1 MNHEY and CDR2 SMNVEV (reference sequence). The CDR3 covers 16 residues. The CDR3 loop reads CASSLDGGRGTETQYF. The CDR3 DNA sequence: TGTGCCAGCAGTTTAGACGGGGGCAGGGGGACGGAGACCCAGTACTTC.

This clonotype was found many times. The gene calls are TRBV2 and TRBJ1-1, with a tentative D call TRBD1 (5 bases). V shed 1 base and J shed 4 bases, with 7 bases lying between them. The CDR3 runs 13 residues. From germline, CDR1 is SNHLY and CDR2 FYNNEI. For the CDR3, the DNA is TGTGCCAGCAGTGAAGGGAGGGGCACTGAAGCTTTCTTT. This translates into CASSEGRGTEAFF.

This clonotype was detected ten times or more. This chain connects TRBV6-1 to TRBJ1-1, with D uncertain. V lost 7 bases to trimming and J lost 4 bases, with 7 bases between them. The CDR3 loop spans 11 amino acids. Germline V lookup: CDR1 MNHNS, CDR2 SASEGT. The CDR3 nucleotides are TGTGCCAGCACCGAGACCACTGAAGCTTTCTTT. Amino acids: CASTETTEAFF.

This clonotype was counted many times. The chain combines TRBV24-1 with TRBJ2-1; TRBD2 matches 10 bases. Unmatched junction bases numbered 4, after V lost 7 bases and J lost 5 bases. The CDR3 covers 14 residues. Per germline, CDR1 KGHDR and CDR2 SFDVKD. DNA of the CDR3: TGTGCCACCAGCGGACTAGCGGAAAACAATGAGCAGTTCTTC. Translation gives CATSGLAENNEQFF.

The gene calls are TRBV7-9 and TRBJ1-3; D unresolved. V was trimmed by 3 bases and J by 0 bases, leaving 9 bases between them. Germline V CDR1 and CDR2: SEHNR, FQNEAQ (reference sequence). The CDR3 has 15 residues. The CDR3 spells CASSFRVYSGNTIYF. The DNA of the CDR3 is TGTGCCAGCAGCTTCCGGGTTTACTCTGGAAACACCATATATTTT.

There are a few counts of this clonotype. The V and J genes are TRBV9 and TRBJ2-2, with D possibly being TRBD1 or TRBD2 (5 bases each). Trimming took off 0 bases at V and 4 bases at J, with 7 bases between the two ends. The germline V gene encodes CDR1 SGDLS and CDR2 YYNGEE. CDR3 length: 14 amino acids. CDR3 in DNA: TGTGCCAGCAGCGTAGAGGGGACCACCGGGGAGCTGTTTTTT. It translates to CASSVEGTTGELFF.

This clonotype was counted ten times or more. The chain uses TRBV6-1 and TRBJ2-1; a possible D gene is TRBD2 (5 bases). V was trimmed by 7 bases and J by 4 bases, leaving 20 bases between them. Germline V CDR1 and CDR2: MNHNS, SASEGT. The CDR3 totals 16 residues. CDR3 sequence (DNA): TGTGCCAGCACCCTAAGCGGCACCCGAAATTACAATGAGCAGTTCTTC. Its protein is CASTLSGTRNYNEQFF.

This clonotype was counted many times. The chain employs TRBV5-1 and TRBJ1-6; D unclear. In germline, CDR1 is SGHRS, CDR2 YFSETQ. The length of the CDR3 is 15 residues. The V end was cut by 4 bases, the J end by 8 bases, with 16 bases between. The CDR3 DNA follows: TGCGCCAGCAGCGGGGAATCGGCAGTGGATTCACCCCTCCACTTT. Translated: CASSGESAVDSPLHF.

The chain is built from TRBV25-1 and TRBJ1-2; D ambiguous. In germline, CDR1 is MGHDK, CDR2 SYGVNS. Trimming pared 11 bases from V and 4 bases from J, leaving 14 bases between. The CDR3 has 12 amino acids. The CDR3 DNA sequence: TGTGCCGCCCGGGAGAAATCCTATGGCTACACCTTC. Amino acids: CAAREKSYGYTF.

Many counts were recorded for this clonotype. This CDR3 is CATSDPTRGLDEQFF. The CDR3 region has the DNA TGTGCCACCAGTGACCCCACAAGGGGGTTGGATGAGCAGTTCTTC. J is TRBJ2-1 and V is TRBV24-1; a possible D gene is TRBD1 (6 bases). This CDR3 is built from 15 residues. V gave up 4 bases and J gave up 8 bases, with 17 bases separating them. Germline loops: CDR1 KGHDR, CDR2 SFDVKD.

Many counts were recorded for this clonotype. The rearrangement joins TRBV12-3 or TRBV12-4 to TRBJ1-2; D remains unclear. Trimming left V 8 bases short and J 4 bases short, with 14 bases between. The CDR3 contains 13 residues. Here the CDR3 DNA reads TGTGCCAGCGGACTTGGACTAATCTATGGCTACACCTTC. Translating it yields CASGLGLIYGYTF.

This clonotype was seen repeatedly, ten times or more. The V and J genes are TRBV2 and TRBJ2-7; no clear D gene. The CDR3 loop spans 11 amino acids. V was pared by 4 bases and J by 7 bases, with 8 bases between. Germline V gene lookup returns CDR1 SNHLY and CDR2 FYNNEI. DNA of the CDR3: TGTGCCAGCAGTGGGTTGGCAGAGCAGTACTTC. Its protein is CASSGLAEQYF.

This clonotype was picked up many times. The J gene is TRBJ1-6, the V gene TRBV2; 7 positions match TRBD1. The CDR3 is made up of 13 amino acids. The germline gives CDR1 SNHLY, CDR2 FYNNEI. With 9 bases clipped from V and 7 bases from J, the junction kept 6 bases outside the gene matches. Here the CDR3 reads CASHRDRNSPLHF. CDR3 nucleotides: TGTGCCAGTCACCGGGACAGAAATTCACCCCTCCACTTT.

At least ten counts were recorded for this clonotype. The CDR3 bases are TGTGCCAGCAGCCCCAACGACAGGCGGGGCTACACCTTC. Residues: CASSPNDRRGYTF. The chain employs TRBV12-3 or TRBV12-4 and TRBJ1-2; a possible D gene is TRBD1 (6 bases). V was clipped by 6 bases and J by 8 bases, with 16 bases between them. There are 13 residues in the CDR3.

This clonotype was counted at least ten times. The rearrangement links TRBV30 to TRBJ1-5; maybe TRBD1 (6 bases). The CDR3 spans 15 residues. Germline CDR1 reads GTSNPN; CDR2 reads SVGIG (reference sequence). V dropped 2 bases and J dropped 0 bases, with 11 bases sitting between them. CDR3 bases: TGTGCCTGGAGTTTGGGGGACAATAGCAATCAGCCCCAGCATTTT. It encodes CAWSLGDNSNQPQHF. Looking up the rest from reference TRBV30 and TRBJ1-5 gives the full variable domain: SQTIHQWPATLVQPVGSPLSLECTVEGTSNPNLYWYRQAAGRGLQLLFYSVGIGQISSEVPQNLSASRPQDRQFILSSKKLLLSDSGFYLCAWSLGDNSNQPQHFGDGTRLSIL.

This clonotype has only a few counts. The chain has TRBV6-2 or TRBV6-3 and TRBJ2-7; 8 nucleotides agree with TRBD2. The V gene end was trimmed by 8 bases and the J gene end by 7 bases; junction bases not matched to a gene: 7. The CDR3 length is 12 residues. The germline gives CDR1 MNHEY, CDR2 SVGEGT. The CDR3 DNA is TGTGCCAGCCGGGGGGGGAGGTGGGAGCAGTACGTC. Protein: CASRGGRWEQYV.

The table lists this clonotype with many counts. The chain recombines TRBV11-3 with TRBJ2-1; 7 bases align to TRBD2. The CDR3 has 14 residues. Trimming at V came to 1 base and at J to 9 bases, leaving 6 bases not matched to a gene. Germline loops: CDR1 SGHNT, CDR2 YENEEA. This CDR3 is CASSLGTSRSEQFF. In DNA, the CDR3 is TGTGCCAGCAGCTTAGGGACTAGTCGCAGTGAGCAGTTCTTC. Based on the CDR3 plus reference TRBV11-3 and TRBJ2-1, the full variable domain is EAGVVQSPRYKIIEKKQPVAFWCNPISGHNTLYWYLQNLGQGPELLIRYENEEAVDDSQLPKDRFSAERLKGVDSTLKIQPAELGDSAVYLCASSLGTSRSEQFFGPGTRLTVL.

This clonotype was observed at least ten times. This chain joins TRBV6-1 and TRBJ1-2; 7 bases map to TRBD1. CDR1 is MNHNS and CDR2 is SASEGT in the germline V gene. With V trimmed by 4 bases and J by 6 bases, 5 bases remained unmatched. The CDR3 runs 13 residues. The CDR3 loop is CASSVYRGDGYTF. DNA of the CDR3: TGTGCCAGCAGTGTTTACAGGGGTGATGGCTACACCTTC.

This chain connects TRBV5-1 to TRBJ1-2; D remains ambiguous. Trimming removed 0 bases from V and 8 bases from J, with 11 bases in between. This CDR3 has 13 amino acids. The V gene's germline CDR1 is SGHRS and CDR2 YFSETQ. CDR3 amino acids: CASSLDVRNGYTF. The CDR3 nucleotides read TGCGCCAGCAGCTTGGATGTCAGGAACGGCTACACCTTC.

As regards this clonotype: One end of the junction varies from germline; a read error may be responsible. This chain links TRBV29-1 with TRBJ2-1, with 7 bases matching TRBD2. Per germline, CDR1 SQVTM and CDR2 ANQGSEA. This CDR3 comprises 13 residues. CDR3 nucleotides: TGCAGCGTTGCGGGAGGCTCCTACAGTGAGCAGTTCTTC. Translation gives CSVAGGSYSEQFF.

This clonotype was counted ten times or more. The V and J genes are TRBV7-3 and TRBJ2-1; possibly TRBD2 for D (5 bases). The ends were cut back, 4 bases at V and 7 bases at J, with 26 bases in the middle. CDR3 length equals 18 residues. The germline CDR1 and CDR2 sequences are SGHTA and FQGTGA. The CDR3 DNA follows: TGTGCCAGCAGCTCCTTAATCCTCGGTACCGGGGTGGGAAATGAGCAGTTCTTC. Protein: CASSSLILGTGVGNEQFF.

The rearrangement joins TRBV2 to TRBJ2-1; unclear D gene. Trimming removed 6 bases from V and 3 bases from J, with 15 bases in between. Germline V CDR1 and CDR2: SNHLY, FYNNEI. This CDR3 comprises 15 residues. CDR3 sequence reads: CASSTTRGLYNEQFF. CDR3 DNA: TGTGCCAGCAGCACCACGAGAGGTCTCTACAATGAGCAGTTCTTC.